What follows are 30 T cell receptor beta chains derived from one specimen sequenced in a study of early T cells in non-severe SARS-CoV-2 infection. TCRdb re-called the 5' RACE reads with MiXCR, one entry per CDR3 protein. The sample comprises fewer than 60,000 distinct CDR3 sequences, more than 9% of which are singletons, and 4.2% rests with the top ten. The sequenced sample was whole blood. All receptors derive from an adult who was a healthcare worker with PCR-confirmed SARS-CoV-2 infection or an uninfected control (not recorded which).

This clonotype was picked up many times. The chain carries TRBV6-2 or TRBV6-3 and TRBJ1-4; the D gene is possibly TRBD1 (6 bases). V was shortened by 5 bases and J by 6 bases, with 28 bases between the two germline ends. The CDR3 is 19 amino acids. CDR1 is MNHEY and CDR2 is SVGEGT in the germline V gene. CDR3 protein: CASSKRMSPGAETHEKLFF. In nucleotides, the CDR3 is TGTGCCAGCAGTAAGAGGATGTCGCCGGGGGCAGAGACTCATGAAAAACTGTTTTTT.

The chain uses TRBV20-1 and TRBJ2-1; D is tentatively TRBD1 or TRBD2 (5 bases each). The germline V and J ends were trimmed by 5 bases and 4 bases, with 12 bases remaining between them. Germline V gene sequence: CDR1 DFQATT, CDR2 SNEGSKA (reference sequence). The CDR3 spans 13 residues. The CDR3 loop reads CSASRDGYNEQFF. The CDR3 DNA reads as TGCAGTGCTTCTCGGGACGGGTACAATGAGCAGTTCTTC.

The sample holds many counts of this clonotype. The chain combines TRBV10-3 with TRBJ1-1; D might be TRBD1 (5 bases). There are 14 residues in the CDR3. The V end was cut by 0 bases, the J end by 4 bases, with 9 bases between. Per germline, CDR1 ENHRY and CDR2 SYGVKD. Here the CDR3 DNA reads TGTGCCATCAGTGAGTCGACTGGGGGCACTGAAGCTTTCTTT. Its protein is CAISESTGGTEAFF.

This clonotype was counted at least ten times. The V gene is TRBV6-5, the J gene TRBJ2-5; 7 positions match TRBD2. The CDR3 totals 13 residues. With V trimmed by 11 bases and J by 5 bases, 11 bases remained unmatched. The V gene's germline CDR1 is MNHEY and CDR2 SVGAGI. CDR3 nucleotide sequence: TGTGCCGTTTTCGCAGCGGGAAGGGAGACCCAGTACTTC. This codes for CAVFAAGRETQYF.

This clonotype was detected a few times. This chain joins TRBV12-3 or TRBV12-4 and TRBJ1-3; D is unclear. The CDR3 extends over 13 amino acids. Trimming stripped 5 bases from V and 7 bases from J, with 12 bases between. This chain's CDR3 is CASSPGMGNTIYF. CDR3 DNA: TGTGCCAGCAGTCCCGGGATGGGCAACACCATATATTTT.

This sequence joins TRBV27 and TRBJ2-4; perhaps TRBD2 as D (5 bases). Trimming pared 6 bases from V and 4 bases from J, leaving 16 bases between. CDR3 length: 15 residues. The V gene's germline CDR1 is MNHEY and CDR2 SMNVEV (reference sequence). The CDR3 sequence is CASRRTLSDKNIQYF. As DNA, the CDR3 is TGTGCCAGCAGGCGGACCCTTAGCGATAAAAACATTCAGTACTTC.

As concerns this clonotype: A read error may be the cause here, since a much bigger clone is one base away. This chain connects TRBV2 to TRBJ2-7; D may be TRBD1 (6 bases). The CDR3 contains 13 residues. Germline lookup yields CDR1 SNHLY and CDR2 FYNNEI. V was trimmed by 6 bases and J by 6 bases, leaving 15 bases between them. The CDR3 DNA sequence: TGTGCCAGCAGCCCTGCCGCACAGGGCGAGCAGTACTTC. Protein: CASSPAAQGEQYF.

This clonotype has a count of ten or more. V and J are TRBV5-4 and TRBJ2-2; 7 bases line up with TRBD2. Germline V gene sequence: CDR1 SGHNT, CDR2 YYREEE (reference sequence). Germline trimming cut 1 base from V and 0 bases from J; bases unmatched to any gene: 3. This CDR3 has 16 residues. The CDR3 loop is CASSLRLAANTGELFF. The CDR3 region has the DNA TGTGCCAGCAGCTTGAGGCTAGCGGCGAACACCGGGGAGCTGTTTTTT.

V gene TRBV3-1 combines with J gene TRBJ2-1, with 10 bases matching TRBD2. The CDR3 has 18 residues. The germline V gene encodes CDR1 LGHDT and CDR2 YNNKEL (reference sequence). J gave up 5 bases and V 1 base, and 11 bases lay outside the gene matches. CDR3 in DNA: TGTGCCAGCAGCCAAGCTAGCGGGAGAGTCAGCAACCACAATGAGCAGTTCTTC. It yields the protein CASSQASGRVSNHNEQFF.

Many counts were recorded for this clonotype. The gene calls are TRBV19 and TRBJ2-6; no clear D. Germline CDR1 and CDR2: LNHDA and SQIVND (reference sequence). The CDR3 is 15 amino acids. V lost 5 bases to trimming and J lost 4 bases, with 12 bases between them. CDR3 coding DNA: TGTGCCAGTAGTTCATGGGCGAGCGGGGCCAACGTCCTGACTTTC. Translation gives CASSSWASGANVLTF.

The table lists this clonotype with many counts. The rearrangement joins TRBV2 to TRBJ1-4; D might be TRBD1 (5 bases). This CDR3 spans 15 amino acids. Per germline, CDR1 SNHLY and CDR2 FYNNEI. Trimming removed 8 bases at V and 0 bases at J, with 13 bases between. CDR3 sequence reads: CASEDGGATNEKLFF. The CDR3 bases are TGTGCCAGCGAGGACGGAGGGGCAACTAATGAAAAACTGTTTTTT. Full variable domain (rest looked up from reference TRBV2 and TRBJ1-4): EPEVTQTPSHQVTQMGQEVILRCVPISNHLYFYWYRQILGQKVEFLVSFYNNEISEKSEIFDDQFSVERPDGSNFTLKIRSTKLEDSAMYFCASEDGGATNEKLFFGSGTQLSVL.

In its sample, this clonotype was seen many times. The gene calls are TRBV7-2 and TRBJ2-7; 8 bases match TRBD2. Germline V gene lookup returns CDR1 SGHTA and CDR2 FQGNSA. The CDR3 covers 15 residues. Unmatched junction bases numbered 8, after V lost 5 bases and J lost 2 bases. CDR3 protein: CASSQVRGATYEQYF. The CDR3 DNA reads TGTGCCAGCAGCCAGGTGCGGGGGGCGACCTACGAGCAGTACTTC.

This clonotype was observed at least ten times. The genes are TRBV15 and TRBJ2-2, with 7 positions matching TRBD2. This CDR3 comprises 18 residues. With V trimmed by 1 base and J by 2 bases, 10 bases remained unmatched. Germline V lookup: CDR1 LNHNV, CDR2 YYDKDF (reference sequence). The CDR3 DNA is TGTGCCACCAGCAGAGTCACTCCTCGGGACTATAACACCGGGGAGCTGTTTTTT. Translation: CATSRVTPRDYNTGELFF.

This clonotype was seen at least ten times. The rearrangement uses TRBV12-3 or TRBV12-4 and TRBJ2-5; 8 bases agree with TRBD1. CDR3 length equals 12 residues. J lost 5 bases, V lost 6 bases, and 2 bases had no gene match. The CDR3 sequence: CASRGQGETQYF. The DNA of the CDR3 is TGTGCCAGCAGAGGACAGGGCGAGACCCAGTACTTC.

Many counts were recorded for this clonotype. The DNA for the CDR3 is TGTGCCAGCAGTTCGGTGAGGGGTCAGCCCCAGCATTTT. It yields the protein CASSSVRGQPQHF. This rearrangement joins TRBV27 to TRBJ1-5; D might be TRBD1 (5 bases). The CDR3 runs 13 residues. CDR1 MNHEY and CDR2 SMNVEV come from the germline V gene (reference sequence). V lost 4 bases and J lost 6, with 10 bases in between.

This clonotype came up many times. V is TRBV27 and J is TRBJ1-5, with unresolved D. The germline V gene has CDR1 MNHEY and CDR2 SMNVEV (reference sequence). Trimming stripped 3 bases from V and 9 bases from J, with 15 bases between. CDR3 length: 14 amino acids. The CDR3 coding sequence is TGTGCCAGCAGTTTCACCGGGTCCCTGGGGCCCCAGCATTTT. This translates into CASSFTGSLGPQHF.

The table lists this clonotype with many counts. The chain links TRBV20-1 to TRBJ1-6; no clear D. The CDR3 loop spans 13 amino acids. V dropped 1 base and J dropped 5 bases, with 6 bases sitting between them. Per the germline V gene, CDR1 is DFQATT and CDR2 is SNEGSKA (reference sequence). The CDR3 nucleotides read TGCAGTGCTAGAGCCCCGGATAATTCACCCCTCCACTTT. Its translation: CSARAPDNSPLHF.

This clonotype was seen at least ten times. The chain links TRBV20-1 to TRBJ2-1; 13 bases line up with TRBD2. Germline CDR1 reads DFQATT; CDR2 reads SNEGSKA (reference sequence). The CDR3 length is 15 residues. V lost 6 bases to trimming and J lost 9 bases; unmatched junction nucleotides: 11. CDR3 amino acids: CSATLGLAGLGEQFF. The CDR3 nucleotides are TGCAGTGCCACGTTGGGACTAGCGGGATTGGGTGAGCAGTTCTTC.

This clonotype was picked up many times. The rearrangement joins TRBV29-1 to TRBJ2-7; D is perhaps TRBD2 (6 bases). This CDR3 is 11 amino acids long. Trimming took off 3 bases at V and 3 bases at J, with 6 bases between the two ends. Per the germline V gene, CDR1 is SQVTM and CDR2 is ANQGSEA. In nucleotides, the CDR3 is TGCAGCGTTGAGCGGGGCTACGAGCAGTACTTC. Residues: CSVERGYEQYF.

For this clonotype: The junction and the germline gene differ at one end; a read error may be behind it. Here the CDR3 reads CAWSISAGSENTIYF. The CDR3 nucleotides are TGTGCCTGGAGTATCTCCGCCGGCTCTGAAAACACCATATATTTT. The chain links TRBV30 to TRBJ1-3; unclear D gene. Looked up from germline, CDR1 is GTSNPN and CDR2 is SVGIG (reference sequence). CDR3 length: 15 amino acids.

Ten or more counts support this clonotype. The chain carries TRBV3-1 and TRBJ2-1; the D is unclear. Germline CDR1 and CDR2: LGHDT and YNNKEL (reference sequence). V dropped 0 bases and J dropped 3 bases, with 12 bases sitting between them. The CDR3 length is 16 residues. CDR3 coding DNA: TGTGCCAGCAGCCAAGACGGAGACACCGTCTACAATGAGCAGTTCTTC. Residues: CASSQDGDTVYNEQFF.

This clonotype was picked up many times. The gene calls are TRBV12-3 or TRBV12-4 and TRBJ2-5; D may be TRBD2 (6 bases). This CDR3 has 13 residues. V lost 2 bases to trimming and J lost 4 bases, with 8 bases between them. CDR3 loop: CASSLYGRETQYF. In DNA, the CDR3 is TGTGCCAGCAGTTTATACGGGAGAGAGACCCAGTACTTC.

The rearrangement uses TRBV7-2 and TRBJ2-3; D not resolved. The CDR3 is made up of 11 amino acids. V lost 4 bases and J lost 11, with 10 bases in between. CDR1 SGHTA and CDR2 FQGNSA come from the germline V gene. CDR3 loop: CASSWTQLQYF. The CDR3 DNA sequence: TGTGCCAGCAGCTGGACCCAACTGCAGTATTTT.

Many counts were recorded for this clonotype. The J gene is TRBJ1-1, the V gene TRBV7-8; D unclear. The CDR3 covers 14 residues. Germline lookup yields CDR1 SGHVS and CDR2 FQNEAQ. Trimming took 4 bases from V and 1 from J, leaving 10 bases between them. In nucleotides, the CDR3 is TGTGCCAGCAGCTCAGGTACCCAGAACACTGAAGCTTTCTTT. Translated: CASSSGTQNTEAFF.

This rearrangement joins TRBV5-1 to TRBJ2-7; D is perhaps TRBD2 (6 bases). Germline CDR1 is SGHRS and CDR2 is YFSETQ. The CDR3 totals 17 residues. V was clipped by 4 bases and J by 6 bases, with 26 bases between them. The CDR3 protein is CASSQLPGWQGGTEQYF. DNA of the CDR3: TGCGCCAGCAGCCAACTACCGGGTTGGCAGGGCGGGACCGAGCAGTACTTC.

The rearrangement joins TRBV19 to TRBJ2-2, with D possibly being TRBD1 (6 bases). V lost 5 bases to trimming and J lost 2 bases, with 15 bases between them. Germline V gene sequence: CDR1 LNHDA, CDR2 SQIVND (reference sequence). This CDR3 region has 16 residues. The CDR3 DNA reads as TGTGCCAGTAGTCCCCCGGTGGGACAAAACACCGGGGAGCTGTTTTTT. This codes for CASSPPVGQNTGELFF.

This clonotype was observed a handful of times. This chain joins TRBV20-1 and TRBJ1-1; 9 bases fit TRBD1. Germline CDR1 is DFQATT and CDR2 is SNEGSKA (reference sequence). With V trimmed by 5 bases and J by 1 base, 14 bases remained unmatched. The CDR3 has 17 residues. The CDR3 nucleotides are TGCAGTGCTGGCCCGGGACAGGGAGTTTTTGCGAACACTGAAGCTTTCTTT. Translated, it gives CSAGPGQGVFANTEAFF.

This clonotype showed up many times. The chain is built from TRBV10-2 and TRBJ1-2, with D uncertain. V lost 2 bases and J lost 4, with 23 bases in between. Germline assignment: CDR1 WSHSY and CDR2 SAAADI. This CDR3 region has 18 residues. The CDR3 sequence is CASSETRPGRRGGYGYTF. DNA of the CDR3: TGCGCCAGCAGTGAGACCAGACCCGGGCGCCGCGGTGGCTATGGCTACACCTTC.

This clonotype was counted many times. CDR3 region: CASRTVSGTYEQYF. CDR3 sequence (DNA): TGTGCCAGCCGGACAGTTTCGGGAACCTACGAGCAGTACTTC. This chain connects TRBV6-1 to TRBJ2-7; tentative D call: TRBD1 (6 bases). The germline V gene encodes CDR1 MNHNS and CDR2 SASEGT. The CDR3 length is 14 residues. Trimming cost V 8 bases and J 2 bases, with 16 bases left between them.

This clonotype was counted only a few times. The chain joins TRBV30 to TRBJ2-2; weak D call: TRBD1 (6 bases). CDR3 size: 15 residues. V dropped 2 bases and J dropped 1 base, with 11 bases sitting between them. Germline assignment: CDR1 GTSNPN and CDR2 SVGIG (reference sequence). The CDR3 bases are TGTGCCTGGAGTACTACGACAGGGAACACCGGGGAGCTGTTTTTT. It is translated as CAWSTTTGNTGELFF.